A single sample is the source of the 4 T cell receptor beta chains below, sequenced in a study of early T cells in non-severe SARS-CoV-2 infection (dated by TCRdb to about 2021). The library was built by means of 5' RACE. TCRdb records NextSeq 500 as the sequencer. TCRdb passed the public sequencing reads through fastp at Q25 and MiXCR, retaining productive beta sequences. Entries are consolidated by CDR3 protein sequence, retaining the most common genes and DNA. The sample data list tens of thousands of distinct CDR3 sequences, and around 13% of these were observed just once. The ten largest clonotypes hold around 4% of the sample. The sequencing sample was made of whole blood. These receptors came from an adult who was a healthcare worker with PCR-confirmed SARS-CoV-2 infection or an uninfected control (not recorded which).

The CDR3 spells CASSVRQGAYEQYF. The CDR3 DNA sequence: TGTGCCAGCAGCGTTCGACAGGGGGCTTACGAGCAGTACTTC. This sequence joins TRBV9 and TRBJ2-7; 10 bases are shared with TRBD1. The CDR3 spans 14 residues. Trimming removed 2 bases from V and 4 bases from J; junction bases left unmatched: 3. Germline assignment: CDR1 SGDLS and CDR2 YYNGEE.

At least ten counts were recorded for this clonotype. The chain uses TRBV20-1 and TRBJ1-4; 7 bases map to TRBD1. This CDR3 comprises 12 residues. The ends lost 3 bases at V and 5 bases at J; junction bases unmatched: 0. CDR1 and CDR2 (germline): DFQATT, SNEGSKA (reference sequence). The CDR3 bases are TGCAGTGCTAGCAGGGGGAATGAAAAACTGTTTTTT. Its protein is CSASRGNEKLFF.

This clonotype was detected a few times. V and J are TRBV20-1 and TRBJ2-3, with 10 bases identical to TRBD1. The CDR3 length is 15 residues. In germline, CDR1 is DFQATT, CDR2 SNEGSKA (reference sequence). The junction had 15 bases not matched to a gene; V was cut back by 8 bases and J by 7 bases. Written as DNA, the CDR3 is TGCAGTAACCAAGAGGTGACAGGGGGCTGGAATACGCAGTATTTT. As protein: CSNQEVTGGWNTQYF.

This clonotype was seen a handful of times. The CDR3 bases are TGTGCCAGCAGCTTGGCTCCGGGTACTGAGCAGTTCTTC. Amino acids: CASSLAPGTEQFF. J is TRBJ2-1 and V is TRBV5-4, with D unclear. The germline V gene encodes CDR1 SGHNT and CDR2 YYREEE (reference sequence). The V gene lost 0 bases and the J gene lost 9 bases, with 10 bases spanning the gap. The length of the CDR3 is 13 residues. The complete variable domain, with remaining parts taken from reference TRBV5-4 and TRBJ2-1, reads ETGVTQSPTHLIKTRGQQVTLRCSSQSGHNTVSWYQQALGQGPQFIFQYYREEENGRGNFPPRFSGLQFPNYSSELNVNALELDDSALYLCASSLAPGTEQFFGPGTRLTVL.